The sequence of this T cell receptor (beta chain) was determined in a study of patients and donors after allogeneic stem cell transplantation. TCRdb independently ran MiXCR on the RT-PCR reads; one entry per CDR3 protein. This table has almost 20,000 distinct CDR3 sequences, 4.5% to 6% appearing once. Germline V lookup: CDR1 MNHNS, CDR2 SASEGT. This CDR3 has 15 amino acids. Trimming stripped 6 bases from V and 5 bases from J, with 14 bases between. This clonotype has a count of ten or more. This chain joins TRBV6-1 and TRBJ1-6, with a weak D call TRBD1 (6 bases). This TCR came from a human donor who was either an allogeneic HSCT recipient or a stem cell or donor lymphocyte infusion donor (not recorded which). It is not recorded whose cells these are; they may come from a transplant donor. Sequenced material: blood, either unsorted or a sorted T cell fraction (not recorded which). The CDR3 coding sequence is TGTGCCAGCAGCTCACAGACAGGCGATAATTCACCCCTCCACTTT. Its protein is CASSSQTGDNSPLHF.